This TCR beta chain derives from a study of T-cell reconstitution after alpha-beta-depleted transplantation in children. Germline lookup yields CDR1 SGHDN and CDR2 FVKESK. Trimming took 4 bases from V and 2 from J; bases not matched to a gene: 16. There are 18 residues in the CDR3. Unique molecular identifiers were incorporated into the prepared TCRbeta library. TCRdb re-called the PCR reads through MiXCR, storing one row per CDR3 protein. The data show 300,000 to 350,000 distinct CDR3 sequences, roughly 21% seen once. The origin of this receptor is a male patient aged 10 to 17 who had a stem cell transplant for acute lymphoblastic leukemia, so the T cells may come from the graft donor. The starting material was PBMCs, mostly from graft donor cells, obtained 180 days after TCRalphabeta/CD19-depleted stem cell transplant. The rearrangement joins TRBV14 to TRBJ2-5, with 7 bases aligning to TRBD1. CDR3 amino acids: CASSPGIDGTVLQETQYF. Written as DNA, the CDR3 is TGTGCCAGCAGCCCCGGGATAGATGGGACAGTATTACAAGAGACCCAGTACTTC. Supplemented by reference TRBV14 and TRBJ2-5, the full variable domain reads EAGVTQFPSHSVIEKGQTVTLRCDPISGHDNLYWYRRVMGKEIKFLLHFVKESKQDESGMPNNRFLAERTGGTYSTLKVQPAELEDSGVYFCASSPGIDGTVLQETQYFGPGTRLLVL.